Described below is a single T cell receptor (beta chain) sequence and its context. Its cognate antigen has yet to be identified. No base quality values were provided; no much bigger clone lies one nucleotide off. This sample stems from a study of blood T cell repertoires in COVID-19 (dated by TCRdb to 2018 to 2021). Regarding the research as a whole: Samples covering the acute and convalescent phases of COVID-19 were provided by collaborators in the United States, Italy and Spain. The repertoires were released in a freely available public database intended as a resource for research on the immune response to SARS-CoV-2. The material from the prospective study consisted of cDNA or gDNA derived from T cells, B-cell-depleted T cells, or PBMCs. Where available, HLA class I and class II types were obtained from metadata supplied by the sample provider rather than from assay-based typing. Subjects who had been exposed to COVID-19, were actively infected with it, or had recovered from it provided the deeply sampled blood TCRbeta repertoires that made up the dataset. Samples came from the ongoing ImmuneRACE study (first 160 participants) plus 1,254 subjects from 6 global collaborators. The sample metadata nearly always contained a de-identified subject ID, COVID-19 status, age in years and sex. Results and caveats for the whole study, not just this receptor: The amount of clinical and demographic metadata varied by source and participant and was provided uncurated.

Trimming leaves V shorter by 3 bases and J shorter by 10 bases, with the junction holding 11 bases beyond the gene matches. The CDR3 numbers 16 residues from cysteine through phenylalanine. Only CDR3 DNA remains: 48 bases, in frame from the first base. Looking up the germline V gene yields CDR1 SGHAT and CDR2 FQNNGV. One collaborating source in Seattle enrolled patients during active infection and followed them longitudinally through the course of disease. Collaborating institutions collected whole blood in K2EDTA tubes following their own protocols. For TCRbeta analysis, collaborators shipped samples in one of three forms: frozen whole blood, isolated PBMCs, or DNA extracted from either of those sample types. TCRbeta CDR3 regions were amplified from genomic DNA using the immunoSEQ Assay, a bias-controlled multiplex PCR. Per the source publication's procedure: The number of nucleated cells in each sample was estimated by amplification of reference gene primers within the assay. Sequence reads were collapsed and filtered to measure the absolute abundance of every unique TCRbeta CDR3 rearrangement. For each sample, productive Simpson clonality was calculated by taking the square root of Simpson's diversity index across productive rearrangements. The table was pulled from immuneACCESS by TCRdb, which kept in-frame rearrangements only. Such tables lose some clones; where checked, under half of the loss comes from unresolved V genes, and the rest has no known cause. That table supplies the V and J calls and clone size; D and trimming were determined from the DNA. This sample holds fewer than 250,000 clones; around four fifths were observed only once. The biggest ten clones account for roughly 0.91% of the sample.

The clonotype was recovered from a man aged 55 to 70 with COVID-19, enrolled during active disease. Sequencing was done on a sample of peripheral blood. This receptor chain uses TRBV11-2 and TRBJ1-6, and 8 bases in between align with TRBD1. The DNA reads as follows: TGTGCCAGCAGCTTGTCAACCCAGGGGGCCCGGTCACCCCTCCACTTT. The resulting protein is CASSLSTQGARSPLHF.